Shown below are 21 T cell receptor beta chains from a single sample sequenced in a study of blood T cell repertoires in COVID-19. Some clones are missing from TCRdb's copy, which holds only in-frame ones; the method was immunoSEQ multiplex PCR. The sample shows 200,000 to 250,000 clones, more than 70% of them seen only once. Sequenced material: peripheral blood. These receptors all stem from a human donor in a cohort sampled during active COVID-19.

V gene TRBV3-1 (or the pseudogene TRBV3-2) combines with J gene TRBJ2-2; no reliable D call. The CDR3 runs to 13 residues. V lost 1 base, J lost 8 bases, and 8 bases lay in between. Germline CDR1 and CDR2: LGHDT and YNNKEL (reference sequence). The CDR3 DNA follows: TGTGCCAGCAGCCAAGGGAGTCGGGGGGAGCTGTTTTTT. This sequence encodes CASSQGSRGELFF.

This clone was recorded a few times. The V call is TRBV6-6, the J call TRBJ2-1; D call uncertain. V gave up 6 bases and J gave up 1 base, with 28 bases separating them. This CDR3 contains 20 residues. CDR1 MNHNY and CDR2 SVGAGI come from the germline V gene (reference sequence). This chain's CDR3 is CASSLQYSNDKVGSYNEQFF. The CDR3 coding sequence is TGTGCCAGCAGCCTCCAATATAGCAACGATAAGGTCGGGTCCTACAATGAGCAGTTCTTC.

The V call is TRBV27, the J call TRBJ2-1; 16 nucleotides match TRBD2. Germline CDR1 and CDR2: MNHEY and SMNVEV (reference sequence). After removal of 2 bases from V and 5 bases from J, the junction contained 6 bases not matched to a gene. This CDR3 is 18 amino acids long. CDR3 coding DNA: TGTGCCAGCAGTTTAAGGGGACTAGCGGGAGGGCCCAACAATGAGCAGTTCTTC. It yields the protein CASSLRGLAGGPNNEQFF.

The chain has TRBV30 and TRBJ2-7; TRBD1 agrees at 7 bases. The CDR3 runs 16 residues. Looked up from germline, CDR1 is GTSNPN and CDR2 is SVGIG (reference sequence). The V gene end was trimmed by 2 bases and the J gene end by 4 bases; junction bases not matched to a gene: 14. CDR3 nucleotide sequence: TGTGCCTGGAGTAGACCTCAGGACAGGAGACAATACGAGCAGTACTTC. This gives the protein CAWSRPQDRRQYEQYF.

This clone was counted only a few times. This chain connects TRBV7-9 to TRBJ1-1, with TRBD1 identical over 8 bases. CDR1 is SEHNR, CDR2 FQNEAQ, per germline (reference sequence). The CDR3 sequence is 14 residues long. Losses at the gene ends were 3 bases for V and 0 bases for J; bases not matched to a gene: 0. DNA for the CDR3: TGTGCCAGCAGCTTGGGACAGGTGAACACTGAAGCTTTCTTT. It encodes CASSLGQVNTEAFF.

V usage is TRBV28 and J usage is TRBJ2-7; D gene unclear. Trimming removed 5 bases at V and 3 bases at J, with 14 bases between. The CDR3 covers 14 residues. The germline V gene encodes CDR1 MDHEN and CDR2 SYDVKM. The CDR3 protein is CASSLLGSNYEQYF. CDR3 bases: TGTGCCAGCAGTCTCCTCGGGTCCAACTACGAGCAGTACTTC.

CDR3 DNA sequence: TGTGCCAGCAGTGCCCTAGCGGGAGGGGTCGGTGAGCAGTTCTTC. This translates into CASSALAGGVGEQFF. The chain links TRBV6-4 to TRBJ2-1; 12 bases fit TRBD2. V lost 4 bases, J lost 9 bases, and 7 bases stayed unmatched. The CDR3 spans 15 residues. The germline V gene has CDR1 MRHNA and CDR2 SNTAGT.

The CDR3 DNA is TGTGCCAGCAGCCGCGGCTATAGCAATCAGCCCCAGCATTTT. Its protein is CASSRGYSNQPQHF. The chain has TRBV3-1 (or the pseudogene TRBV3-2) and TRBJ1-5; the D is unclear. Germline assignment: CDR1 LGHDT and CDR2 YNNKEL (reference sequence). V lost 4 bases to trimming and J lost 0 bases, with 7 bases between them. The CDR3 totals 14 residues.

Only one count was recorded for this clone. V usage is TRBV28 and J usage is TRBJ1-2, with D possibly matching TRBD1 (5 bases). Per the germline V gene, CDR1 is MDHEN and CDR2 is SYDVKM. Trimming removed 3 bases from V and 2 bases from J, with 10 bases in between. This CDR3 is 14 amino acids long. CDR3: CASSFYRPNYGYTF. DNA of the CDR3: TGTGCCAGCAGTTTTTACAGGCCGAACTATGGCTACACCTTC.

The rearrangement uses TRBV6-6 and TRBJ2-2; 9 nucleotides agree with TRBD1. CDR3 length: 16 amino acids. The V and J ends lost 5 bases and 7 bases, in that order; junction bases with no gene match: 11. CDR1 and CDR2 (germline): MNHNY, SVGAGI (reference sequence). The DNA for the CDR3 is TGTGCCAGCAGTCAAAACAGGGGGCGGAATGGCGGGGAGCTGTTTTTT. Translating it yields CASSQNRGRNGGELFF.

This chain uses TRBV7-3 with TRBJ1-1, with TRBD1 matching over 7 bases. Unmatched junction bases numbered 5, after V lost 5 bases and J lost 5 bases. Germline values: CDR1 SGHTA, CDR2 FQGTGA. The CDR3 is 13 amino acids. The CDR3 is CASSPGGRTEAFF. For the CDR3, the DNA is TGTGCCAGCAGCCCAGGGGGTCGGACTGAAGCTTTCTTT.

This clone was detected once. The V call is TRBV30, the J call TRBJ2-1; 8 positions agree with TRBD2. In germline, CDR1 is GTSNPN, CDR2 SVGIG (reference sequence). Trimming took 3 bases from V and 8 from J; bases not matched to a gene: 9. There are 14 residues in the CDR3. The CDR3 coding sequence is TGTGCCTGGAGCAAGGGACTAGACGCTGATGAGCAGTTCTTC. It translates to CAWSKGLDADEQFF.

The genes are TRBV29-1 and TRBJ2-1; 7 bases agree with TRBD1. Germline CDR1 SQVTM, CDR2 ANQGSEA. The CDR3 is 13 amino acids. The J segment lost 5 bases and the V segment lost 4 bases, leaving 5 bases of the junction unmatched. The CDR3 bases are TGCAGCGTTGCTAGAGACAGGGACAATGAGCAGTTCTTC. It specifies CSVARDRDNEQFF.

This chain links TRBV5-1 with TRBJ1-5; 12 bases fit TRBD1. The CDR3 is made up of 16 amino acids. J lost 5 bases, V lost 0 bases, and 3 bases had no gene match. Germline V gene sequence: CDR1 SGHRS, CDR2 YFSETQ. In nucleotides, the CDR3 is TGCGCCAGCAGCTTGGAGGGACAGGGGGCCGATCAGCCCCAGCATTTT. This encodes CASSLEGQGADQPQHF.

The chain couples TRBV27 to TRBJ2-7, with D maybe TRBD2 (5 bases). Germline lookup yields CDR1 MNHEY and CDR2 SMNVEV (reference sequence). The CDR3 runs to 15 residues. Trimming cost V 7 bases and J 2 bases, with 18 bases left between them. CDR3 residues: CASTLKGASTYEQYF. The CDR3 nucleotides are TGTGCCAGCACCTTAAAGGGAGCTTCAACCTACGAGCAGTACTTC.

This rearrangement joins TRBV11-3 to TRBJ2-3; D possibly corresponds to TRBD2 (5 bases). Trimming removed 6 bases at V and 1 base at J, with 11 bases between. The CDR3 has 14 residues. The germline gives CDR1 SGHNT, CDR2 YENEEA. CDR3 DNA sequence: TGTGCCAGCAGTCAAGCGGAGCGCACAGATACGCAGTATTTT. This sequence encodes CASSQAERTDTQYF.

The J gene is TRBJ1-6, the V gene TRBV6-6; tentatively, D is TRBD1 (5 bases). Germline lookup yields CDR1 MNHNY and CDR2 SVGAGI (reference sequence). The CDR3 has 15 residues. The V end lost 5 bases, the J end lost 10 bases, and 18 bases lay between the germline ends. The CDR3: CASSPRGGRSSPLHF. The CDR3 bases are TGTGCCAGCAGTCCACGGGGGGGAAGGAGCTCACCCCTCCACTTT.

This rearrangement joins TRBV3-1 (or the pseudogene TRBV3-2) to TRBJ2-5; 7 bases line up with TRBD1. The CDR3 has 14 amino acids. Germline loops: CDR1 LGHDT, CDR2 YNNKEL (reference sequence). The trim removed 3 bases at V and 4 bases at J, leaving 5 bases unmatched. Here the CDR3 reads CASSHDRDVETQYF. CDR3 DNA sequence: TGTGCCAGCAGCCACGACAGGGATGTAGAGACCCAGTACTTC.

This clone has at least ten counts. The rearrangement links TRBV7-2 to TRBJ1-2; no reliable D call. This CDR3 is built from 13 residues. With 10 bases removed from V and 2 bases from J, the gap between germline ends came to 14 bases. The germline V gene has CDR1 SGHTA and CDR2 FQGNSA. The CDR3 nucleotides are TGTGCCACTGCCCCGGAGGCCAACTATGGCTACACCTTC. Its protein is CATAPEANYGYTF.

With regard to this clone: An end of the junction differs from the germline gene, which may be a read error. V is TRBV2 and J is TRBJ1-2; TRBD1 is a possible D gene (6 bases). Germline CDR1 and CDR2: SNHLY and FYNNEI. The CDR3 covers 13 residues. CDR3 amino acids: CASSVQDSTNRSF. The CDR3, as DNA: TGTGCCAGCAGTGTTCAGGACAGCACAAACCGGTCTTTC.

CDR3 in amino acids: CASSPRAGDTGELFF. DNA for the CDR3: TGTGCCAGCAGCCCTAGGGCAGGGGACACCGGGGAGCTGTTTTTT. The chain employs TRBV7-3 and TRBJ2-2; TRBD1 is a possible D gene (6 bases). This CDR3 is built from 15 residues. Germline lookup yields CDR1 SGHTA and CDR2 FQGTGA. Trimming stripped 5 bases from V and 3 bases from J, with 13 bases between.